The 20 T cell receptor beta chains listed next were all sequenced from one sample in a study of a mutant IDH1 vaccine in newly diagnosed glioma (dated by TCRdb to about 2021). The library was prepared using the immunoSEQ multiplex PCR assay. TCRdb obtained this table from immuneACCESS and retained in-frame rearrangements with V and J assigned. These tables miss some clones; where compared with another copy, unresolved V genes account for less than half of the shortfall, and the remainder is unexplained. This sample holds approximately 45,000 clones; approximately 90% were observed only once. The ten largest clones take up 5% to 7% of the sample. Their antigens are not known. In the paper's terms, the time point label means: week 35, safety follow-up. Each vaccine dose was 300 ug of a 20-mer mutant IDH1 peptide in Montanide, given subcutaneously with topical imiquimod. The material was PBMCs, obtained from a glioma patient whose treatment included an IDH1 peptide vaccine. The source is a woman in her thirties or forties with glioma.

The J gene is TRBJ2-5, the V gene TRBV27, with a tentative D call TRBD2 (5 bases). Germline V gene lookup returns CDR1 MNHEY and CDR2 SMNVEV (reference sequence). CDR3 length: 14 amino acids. V lost 3 bases and J lost 1, with 9 bases in between. CDR3 bases: TGTGCCAGCAGTTTTAGGAGGTCCCAAGAGACCCAGTACTTC. Protein product: CASSFRRSQETQYF.

The genes are TRBV6-1 and TRBJ1-2, with a weak D call TRBD1 (6 bases). The CDR3 is 15 amino acids. V dropped 2 bases and J dropped 5 bases, with 15 bases sitting between them. Germline V gene sequence: CDR1 MNHNS, CDR2 SASEGT. CDR3 nucleotide sequence: TGTGCCAGCAGTGAAAGAGGGGGACGTTCGTATGGCTACACCTTC. Protein sequence: CASSERGGRSYGYTF.

The rearrangement uses TRBV30 and TRBJ2-2; no clear D. The CDR3 is 12 amino acids. Trimming shortened V by 2 bases and J by 4 bases, and 5 bases separated the two germline ends. Per the germline V gene, CDR1 is GTSNPN and CDR2 is SVGIG (reference sequence). DNA for the CDR3: TGTGCCTGGAGTAGTGGCACCGGGGAGCTGTTTTTT. Amino acid sequence: CAWSSGTGELFF.

The genes are TRBV4-1 and TRBJ2-1, with no clear D. Per germline, CDR1 MGHRA and CDR2 YSYEKL. The CDR3 consists of 12 residues. Trimming removed 4 bases from V and 7 bases from J, with 8 bases in between. The CDR3 protein is CASSLDLNEQFF. The DNA for the CDR3 is TGCGCCAGCAGCCTGGATCTTAATGAGCAGTTCTTC.

The chain is built from TRBV6-1 and TRBJ2-7; no clear D gene. The CDR3 extends over 15 amino acids. Trimming removed 8 bases from V and 7 bases from J, with 24 bases in between. Per germline, CDR1 MNHNS and CDR2 SASEGT. CDR3 sequence: CASLLRLSGLGEQYF. CDR3 sequence (DNA): TGTGCCAGCCTCCTACGATTATCCGGGTTGGGGGAGCAGTACTTC.

The chain combines TRBV19 with TRBJ2-5; 7 bases fit TRBD1. Germline trimming cut 3 bases from V and 2 bases from J; bases unmatched to any gene: 6. Germline CDR1 and CDR2: LNHDA and SQIVND (reference sequence). This CDR3 is 15 amino acids long. The CDR3 reads CASSMVARGQETQYF. In DNA form, the CDR3 reads TGTGCCAGTAGTATGGTGGCCAGGGGGCAAGAGACCCAGTACTTC.

Here the CDR3 DNA reads TGTGCCACCAGCAGAGGCCGGGACAGTACCTACAATGAGCAGTTCTTC. Translating it yields CATSRGRDSTYNEQFF. The chain has TRBV15 and TRBJ2-1; 7 bases fit TRBD1. Losses at the gene ends were 1 base for V and 2 bases for J; bases not matched to a gene: 5. CDR1 and CDR2 (germline): LNHNV, YYDKDF (reference sequence). The CDR3 spans 16 residues.

This clone was seen once. The chain combines TRBV7-9 with TRBJ2-1; no clear D gene. CDR3 length: 13 residues. In germline, CDR1 is SEHNR, CDR2 FQNEAQ (reference sequence). Trimming stripped 0 bases from V and 4 bases from J, with 4 bases between. CDR3 sequence (DNA): TGTGCCAGCAGCTTAGCCACATACAATGAGCAGTTCTTC. Translating it yields CASSLATYNEQFF.

The chain joins TRBV25-1 to TRBJ2-7; D unclear. The V gene's germline CDR1 is MGHDK and CDR2 SYGVNS. V shed 9 bases and J shed 5 bases, with 29 bases lying between them. This CDR3 is built from 17 residues. In DNA form, the CDR3 reads TGTGCCAGATCGAACCTCCCCGTGAATCCACTGAGCCACGAGCAGTACTTC. It encodes CARSNLPVNPLSHEQYF.

The chain couples TRBV6-6 to TRBJ1-2, with D unclear. Germline loops: CDR1 MNHNY, CDR2 SVGAGI (reference sequence). Between the trimmed V and J ends, which lost 2 bases and 6 bases, there was a span of 7 bases. The CDR3 runs to 12 residues. The CDR3 sequence is CASSYEGHGYTF. For the CDR3, the DNA is TGTGCCAGCAGTTACGAGGGCCATGGCTACACCTTC.

The chain employs TRBV7-8 and TRBJ2-1, with TRBD2 identical over 8 bases. V gave up 8 bases and J gave up 5 bases; unmatched junction bases: 8. The germline V gene has CDR1 SGHVS and CDR2 FQNEAQ. There are 14 residues in the CDR3. CDR3 DNA: TGTGCCAGCCGCCGACTAGCGACCGACAATGAGCAGTTCTTC. Residues: CASRRLATDNEQFF.

The CDR3 region is CASRTDRGTYNEQFF. CDR3 DNA: TGTGCCAGCAGGACCGACAGGGGGACCTACAATGAGCAGTTCTTC. The chain combines TRBV6-5 with TRBJ2-1; 9 bases fit TRBD1. J gave up 2 bases and V 6 bases, and 5 bases lay outside the gene matches. Germline V gene data show CDR1 as MNHEY and CDR2 as SVGAGI. CDR3 size: 15 residues.

The V gene is TRBV4-1, the J gene TRBJ1-1; a weak D match, TRBD1 (5 bases). CDR1 MGHRA and CDR2 YSYEKL come from the germline V gene. V was pared by 0 bases and J by 5 bases, with 10 bases between. The CDR3 consists of 14 residues. In DNA, the CDR3 is TGCGCCAGCAGCCAAGAGGGCAGGGAGACTGAAGCTTTCTTT. Its translation is CASSQEGRETEAFF.

The rearrangement joins TRBV6-5 to TRBJ1-1; possible D gene TRBD1, 6 bases. Germline CDR1 MNHEY, CDR2 SVGAGI. The CDR3 is 14 amino acids. V shed 2 bases and J shed 5 bases, with 12 bases lying between them. As DNA, the CDR3 is TGTGCCAGCAGTTACAGAGGGGGTGGAACTGAAGCTTTCTTT. Protein sequence: CASSYRGGGTEAFF.

The chain uses TRBV7-6 and TRBJ2-1; the match to TRBD2 covers 13 bases. V shed 6 bases, J shed 6 bases, and the junction held 5 bases outside the gene matches. The CDR3 runs 15 residues. Germline-derived CDR1 and CDR2 are SGHVS and FNYEAQ. CDR3 DNA: TGTGCCAGCAGACCAACTAGCGGGAGGGCCAATGAGCAGTTCTTC. This codes for CASRPTSGRANEQFF.

This clone appeared a single time. This rearrangement joins TRBV18 to TRBJ2-7, with 12 bases identical to TRBD2. The CDR3 is made up of 19 amino acids. The germline CDR1 and CDR2 sequences are KGHSH and LQKENI. V lost 2 bases, J lost 12 bases, and 23 bases stayed unmatched. CDR3 DNA sequence: TGTGCCAGCTCACCAAATCGGTCTAGCGGGAGGGCCAACCGATCGGTTGCGTACTTC. Its protein product is CASSPNRSSGRANRSVAYF.

The chain is built from TRBV7-2 and TRBJ2-5; possibly TRBD1 or TRBD2 for D (5 bases each). Trimming removed 2 bases from V and 9 bases from J, with 7 bases in between. CDR1 is SGHTA and CDR2 is FQGNSA in the germline V gene. CDR3 length equals 11 residues. CDR3 coding DNA: TGTGCCAGCAGCTTATTGGGGGCCCAGTACTTC. Translation gives CASSLLGAQYF.

The chain uses TRBV19 and TRBJ1-1; 8 nucleotides agree with TRBD1. The germline CDR1 and CDR2 sequences are LNHDA and SQIVND (reference sequence). V shed 0 bases, J shed 5 bases, and the junction held 8 bases outside the gene matches. The CDR3 has 16 residues. The CDR3 is CASSIDSRGRWTEAFF. The DNA for the CDR3 is TGTGCCAGTAGTATAGATTCCAGGGGGCGGTGGACTGAAGCTTTCTTT.

This rearrangement joins TRBV2 to TRBJ2-4; 12 positions match TRBD2. CDR3 length equals 16 residues. The V gene's germline CDR1 is SNHLY and CDR2 FYNNEI. J lost 5 bases, V lost 8 bases, and 10 bases had no gene match. In nucleotides, the CDR3 is TGTGCCAGCCTTCACAGTTCTAGCGGGAGGGAAAACATTCAGTACTTC. This sequence encodes CASLHSSSGRENIQYF.

The chain employs TRBV18 and TRBJ1-2; the match to TRBD1 covers 9 bases. CDR3 length: 15 residues. Germline assignment: CDR1 KGHSH and CDR2 LQKENI. The ends lost 1 base at V and 7 bases at J; junction bases unmatched: 7. The CDR3 here is CASSPQRTGGLGYTF. CDR3 coding DNA: TGTGCCAGCTCACCACAGCGTACAGGGGGCCTTGGCTACACCTTC.